Each of the 28 T cell receptor beta chains below was sequenced from the same sample in a study of monozygotic twins with cystic fibrosis. Only in-frame clones appear in the TCRdb table, and some are missing; sequencing was by immunoSEQ multiplex PCR. This sample has approximately 11,000 clones; over 75% occur once, and the top ten carry approximately 0.56%. Sequencing used blood. These receptor sequences come from a man aged 18 to 35 with cystic fibrosis.

This clone appeared a few times. The chain links TRBV7-9 to TRBJ1-1, with 7 bases lining up with TRBD1. Trimming at V came to 0 bases and at J to 4 bases, leaving 5 bases not matched to a gene. The CDR3 spans 15 residues. Germline V gene lookup returns CDR1 SEHNR and CDR2 FQNEAQ (reference sequence). In DNA form, the CDR3 reads TGTGCCAGCAGCTTAGCGATACAGGGGAGCACTGAAGCTTTCTTT. As protein: CASSLAIQGSTEAFF.

This chain joins TRBV29-1 and TRBJ2-3; D is perhaps TRBD1 (5 bases). Germline V gene data show CDR1 as SQVTM and CDR2 as ANQGSEA. The CDR3 spans 14 residues. Trimming left V 8 bases short and J 1 base short, with 16 bases between. DNA of the CDR3: TGCAGCACAAAGGGGCATTGGGGCACAGATACGCAGTATTTT. Translating gives CSTKGHWGTDTQYF.

V gene TRBV5-1 combines with J gene TRBJ2-7, with a tentative D call TRBD2 (6 bases). Germline V gene data show CDR1 as SGHRS and CDR2 as YFSETQ. The CDR3 length is 14 residues. Trimming cost V 0 bases and J 2 bases, with 9 bases left between them. The CDR3 sequence: CASSLGAGTYEQYF. The CDR3 DNA reads as TGCGCCAGCAGCTTGGGGGCGGGGACCTACGAGCAGTACTTC. Variable domain in full (rest from reference TRBV5-1 and TRBJ2-7): KAGVTQTPRYLIKTRGQQVTLSCSPISGHRSVSWYQQTPGQGLQFLFEYFSETQRNKGNFPGRFSGRQFSNSRSEMNVSTLELGDSALYLCASSLGAGTYEQYFGPGTRLTVT.

As DNA, the CDR3 is TGTGCCAGCAGAACAACAGGAGGGGGTATTACGGCTTTCTTT. Its translation is CASRTTGGGITAFF. The chain recombines TRBV6-5 with TRBJ1-1, with D possibly TRBD1 on 6 matching bases. The V end was cut by 6 bases, the J end by 11 bases, with 22 bases between. CDR1 and CDR2 from the germline V gene are MNHEY and SVGAGI. This CDR3 spans 14 amino acids.

The chain is built from TRBV5-1 and TRBJ1-4, with TRBD1 as a possible D gene (5 bases). V was cut by 0 bases and J by 2 bases, with 8 bases left in between. The CDR3 length is 15 residues. Germline values: CDR1 SGHRS, CDR2 YFSETQ. The CDR3 loop is CASSLEGATNEKLFF. DNA for the CDR3: TGCGCCAGCAGCTTGGAAGGGGCCACTAATGAAAAACTGTTTTTT.

The CDR3 sequence is CASMSRLAGYNEQFF. The CDR3 region has the DNA TGTGCCAGTATGAGCCGACTAGCGGGGTACAATGAGCAGTTCTTC. The chain uses TRBV19 and TRBJ2-1; 11 positions agree with TRBD2. Germline V gene sequence: CDR1 LNHDA, CDR2 SQIVND (reference sequence). The ends lost 7 bases at V and 4 bases at J; junction bases unmatched: 6. This CDR3 has 15 amino acids.

J is TRBJ2-7 and V is TRBV27; TRBD2 aligns across 9 bases. Germline values: CDR1 MNHEY, CDR2 SMNVEV (reference sequence). J lost 2 bases, V lost 4 bases, and 6 bases had no gene match. This CDR3 region has 15 residues. The CDR3 sequence is CASSYSGGTAYEQYF. The CDR3 nucleotides read TGTGCCAGCAGTTATAGCGGGGGTACGGCCTACGAGCAGTACTTC.

The chain uses TRBV6-5 and TRBJ2-5, with D uncertain. Germline V gene data show CDR1 as MNHEY and CDR2 as SVGAGI. The CDR3 loop spans 16 amino acids. The V end was cut by 4 bases, the J end by 4 bases, with 19 bases between. The CDR3 is CASSSARGPTAETQYF. CDR3 in DNA: TGTGCCAGCAGTTCAGCCCGCGGTCCAACGGCAGAGACCCAGTACTTC.

This clone has more than one count but fewer than ten. The chain carries TRBV28 and TRBJ1-6; D possibly corresponds to TRBD1 (6 bases). Germline V lookup: CDR1 MDHEN, CDR2 SYDVKM. Trimming pared 1 base from V and 6 bases from J, leaving 16 bases between. The CDR3 is made up of 17 amino acids. This chain's CDR3 is CASSLLIGGTTNSPLHF. The CDR3 bases are TGTGCCAGCAGTTTATTAATAGGGGGGACTACTAATTCACCCCTCCACTTT.

The V gene is TRBV2, the J gene TRBJ2-3; 13 positions agree with TRBD2. Germline V gives CDR1 SNHLY, CDR2 FYNNEI. CDR3 length: 15 amino acids. Trimming took 5 bases from V and 5 from J; bases not matched to a gene: 4. The CDR3 sequence: CASSRLAGGGDTQYF. The CDR3 DNA reads TGTGCCAGCAGTAGACTAGCGGGGGGTGGAGATACGCAGTATTTT.

V gene TRBV30 combines with J gene TRBJ2-3, with unresolved D. The ends were cut back, 5 bases at V and 2 bases at J, with 11 bases in the middle. Per the germline V gene, CDR1 is GTSNPN and CDR2 is SVGIG (reference sequence). The length of the CDR3 is 13 residues. The CDR3 sequence is CAWQAEATDTQYF. The CDR3 nucleotides read TGTGCCTGGCAAGCAGAAGCCACAGATACGCAGTATTTT.

The chain links TRBV5-8 to TRBJ2-6, with D perhaps matching TRBD1 or TRBD2 (5 bases each). Trimming pared 4 bases from V and 2 bases from J, leaving 13 bases between. CDR1 is SGHTS and CDR2 is YDEGEE in the germline V gene. The CDR3 length is 16 residues. CDR3: CASSPARGAGANVLTF. The CDR3 DNA reads as TGTGCCAGCAGCCCGGCTCGAGGGGCTGGGGCCAACGTCCTGACTTTC.

The V gene is TRBV7-2, the J gene TRBJ2-3; no firm D call. The V gene's germline CDR1 is SGHTA and CDR2 FQGNSA. CDR3 length equals 17 residues. V was trimmed by 4 bases and J by 0 bases, leaving 17 bases between them. The CDR3 here is CASSSSVDWWSTDTQYF. Written as DNA, the CDR3 is TGTGCCAGCAGCTCCTCAGTCGACTGGTGGAGCACAGATACGCAGTATTTT.

The rearrangement uses TRBV7-2 and TRBJ2-6, with D unresolved. CDR1 is SGHTA and CDR2 is FQGNSA in the germline V gene. V lost 8 bases to trimming and J lost 0 bases, with 17 bases between them. CDR3 length: 17 residues. CDR3 protein: CASGPGFPFSGANVLTF. The DNA of the CDR3 is TGTGCCAGCGGTCCGGGCTTTCCGTTCTCTGGGGCCAACGTCCTGACTTTC.

The rearrangement uses TRBV6-5 and TRBJ1-2, with D possibly TRBD1 on 5 matching bases. Germline CDR1 MNHEY, CDR2 SVGAGI. V was shortened by 3 bases and J by 8 bases, with 19 bases between the two germline ends. This CDR3 has 15 residues. This chain's CDR3 is CASSYSHLGVGGYTF. In DNA form, the CDR3 reads TGTGCCAGCAGTTATTCCCACCTGGGGGTGGGCGGCTACACCTTC.

This rearrangement joins TRBV9 to TRBJ1-1; D remains ambiguous. The CDR3 is 14 residues long. Trimming cost V 0 bases and J 7 bases, with 13 bases left between them. Germline V gene lookup returns CDR1 SGDLS and CDR2 YYNGEE. In nucleotides, the CDR3 is TGTGCCAGCAGCGTAGGGAGAGGGCAGTATGAAGCTTTCTTT. This encodes CASSVGRGQYEAFF.

V usage is TRBV4-1 and J usage is TRBJ1-2; 9 bases are shared with TRBD1. Germline V gives CDR1 MGHRA, CDR2 YSYEKL. The CDR3 length is 16 residues. Unmatched junction bases numbered 12, after V lost 4 bases and J lost 6 bases. CDR3 coding DNA: TGCGCCAGCAGCCTGGTGTACGGGACAGGGAAAGATGGCTACACCTTC. Translation: CASSLVYGTGKDGYTF.

J is TRBJ2-2 and V is TRBV5-1; a possible D gene is TRBD1 (5 bases). Germline CDR1 reads SGHRS; CDR2 reads YFSETQ. V lost 3 bases to trimming and J lost 6 bases, with 18 bases between them. This CDR3 spans 16 amino acids. CDR3 region: CASSSQAGIVAGELFF. The CDR3 region has the DNA TGCGCCAGCAGCTCCCAAGCAGGGATTGTAGCCGGGGAGCTGTTTTTT.

CDR3: CAIRPGLAMDEQFF. CDR3 DNA sequence: TGTGCCATCAGGCCGGGACTAGCGATGGATGAGCAGTTCTTC. The J gene is TRBJ2-1, the V gene TRBV10-3, with 10 nucleotides matching TRBD2. Germline V gives CDR1 ENHRY, CDR2 SYGVKD. J was trimmed by 8 bases and V by 6 bases; bases with no gene match: 7. The CDR3 runs to 14 residues.

This chain uses TRBV30 with TRBJ1-1; D unresolved. In germline, CDR1 is GTSNPN, CDR2 SVGIG (reference sequence). This CDR3 has 13 residues. Between the trimmed V and J ends, which lost 2 bases and 4 bases, there was a span of 11 bases. CDR3 region: CAWSFGVSTEAFF. In DNA form, the CDR3 reads TGTGCCTGGAGTTTTGGGGTCAGCACTGAAGCTTTCTTT.

Regarding this clone: Sequence at one end of the junction differs from germline and may be a read error. The V call is TRBV7-9, the J call TRBJ2-7; TRBD1 matches 7 bases. Per the germline V gene, CDR1 is SEHNR and CDR2 is FQNEAQ (reference sequence). The CDR3 covers 16 residues. The CDR3 DNA reads TGTGCCAGCAGCATAGCATCCGGGACAGCAACCTACGAGCAGTACTTC. Residues: CASSIASGTATYEQYF.

The rearrangement joins TRBV9 to TRBJ2-5; 7 positions agree with TRBD2. The CDR3 runs to 16 residues. The V gene's germline CDR1 is SGDLS and CDR2 YYNGEE. Trimming removed 4 bases from V and 7 bases from J; junction bases left unmatched: 16. In DNA, the CDR3 is TGTGCCAGCAGCCGTGGGGGGGTCATAGGTTTAGGGACCCAGTACTTC. It is translated as CASSRGGVIGLGTQYF.

This clone was seen more than once but under ten times. CDR3 loop: CASSFSRGKQYF. The CDR3 nucleotides read TGTGCCAGCAGTTTCTCTAGGGGGAAGCAGTACTTC. The chain is built from TRBV28 and TRBJ2-7; tentative D call: TRBD1 (6 bases). The length of the CDR3 is 12 residues. The germline V and J ends were trimmed by 3 bases and 8 bases, with 11 bases remaining between them. From germline, CDR1 is MDHEN and CDR2 SYDVKM.

In DNA, the CDR3 is TGTGCCAGCAGTTATACAGGGGGCACTGAAGCTTTCTTT. Translation gives CASSYTGGTEAFF. J is TRBJ1-1 and V is TRBV6-1; 8 positions agree with TRBD1. From germline, CDR1 is MNHNS and CDR2 SASEGT. There are 13 residues in the CDR3. The trim removed 5 bases at V and 4 bases at J, leaving 3 bases unmatched.

The chain combines TRBV6-1 with TRBJ1-2, with 7 bases lining up with TRBD1. Germline trimming cut 5 bases from V and 4 bases from J; bases unmatched to any gene: 7. The CDR3 is made up of 14 amino acids. Germline CDR1 reads MNHNS; CDR2 reads SASEGT. The CDR3 DNA follows: TGTGCCAGCAGTATACAGGACAGGCCCTATGGCTACACCTTC. It encodes CASSIQDRPYGYTF.

V is TRBV29-1 and J is TRBJ1-1; the match to TRBD1 covers 9 bases. Germline loops: CDR1 SQVTM, CDR2 ANQGSEA. CDR3 size: 14 residues. The trim removed 4 bases at V and 2 bases at J, leaving 5 bases unmatched. CDR3 coding DNA: TGCAGCGTTGTCCGGACAGGGGCAAACACTGAAGCTTTCTTT. It encodes CSVVRTGANTEAFF.

This rearrangement joins TRBV7-9 to TRBJ2-1; 10 bases map to TRBD1. The ends lost 4 bases at V and 2 bases at J; junction bases unmatched: 11. The V gene's germline CDR1 is SEHNR and CDR2 FQNEAQ (reference sequence). The CDR3 is 18 amino acids. The CDR3 region has the DNA TGTGCCAGCAGCTCCAGACAGGGGGCAGGCGCAGCCTACAATGAGCAGTTCTTC. The encoded protein is CASSSRQGAGAAYNEQFF.

The gene calls are TRBV29-1 and TRBJ2-5; 11 bases agree with TRBD1. Trimming removed 6 bases from V and 2 bases from J; junction bases left unmatched: 8. The germline V gene has CDR1 SQVTM and CDR2 ANQGSEA. The CDR3 sequence is 15 residues long. In nucleotides, the CDR3 is TGCAGCGTCGATATTTGGGACAGGGGGCAAGAGACCCAGTACTTC. Translating gives CSVDIWDRGQETQYF.